Listed below are T cell receptor beta chains from one sample, sequenced in a study of blood T cell repertoires in COVID-19. The table came from immunoSEQ multiplex PCR; TCRdb's copy has only in-frame clones and leaves some out. The sample carries over 200,000 clones, around four fifths recorded once. The sequencing sample was made of peripheral blood. These receptors all come from a woman aged 50 to 60 with active or convalescent COVID-19. Each CDR3 is given with its conserved first and last residue. The order of the fields is CDR3 DNA, CDR3 protein, CDR3 length, clone size, J gene, V gene, D gene. D genes are given only for firm matches. Clone size, where shown, is once, few, many, or a class for clones that have expanded.

TGTGCCAGCAGCCTAACGACAGCCCCGAACACTGAAGCTTTCTTT | CASSLTTAPNTEAFF | 15 | . | TRBJ1-1 | TRBV7-6 | .
TGCGCCAGCAGCTTGGGACTCGACGTGGGCACCTTC | CASSLGLDVGTF | 12 | once | TRBJ1-2 | TRBV5-1 | .
TGCGCCAGCAGCTTGGTCCCTCTAGCTAACTATGGCTACACCTTC | CASSLVPLANYGYTF | 15 | . | TRBJ1-2 | TRBV5-1 | .
TGTGCCAGCAGCATTCGGAGACCTCATCACAATGAGCAGTTCTTC | CASSIRRPHHNEQFF | 15 | . | TRBJ2-1 | TRBV3-1/TRBV3-2 | .
TGCGCCAGCAGCCAAGATTTAACAGGGAGAGGCTACACCTTC | CASSQDLTGRGYTF | 14 | . | TRBJ1-2 | TRBV4-1 | .
TGTGCCAGTAGTCCGCACCGGTCAGATACGCAGTATTTT | CASSPHRSDTQYF | 13 | . | TRBJ2-3 | TRBV19 | .
TGTGCCATCAGTGAGAGGGGAAGGGACACTGAAGCTTTCTTT | CAISERGRDTEAFF | 14 | . | TRBJ1-1 | TRBV10-3 | .
TGTGCCAGCACTCCCCGGGTTTTCAACTATGGCTACACCTTC | CASTPRVFNYGYTF | 14 | . | TRBJ1-2 | TRBV6-5 | .
TGCGCCAGCAGTGAAGGCGGGGAGGGAGAAAAACTGTTTTTT | CASSEGGEGEKLFF | 14 | . | TRBJ1-4 | TRBV10-1 | .
TGTGCCAGTAGTACACAGGGGACCACTGAAGCTTTCTTT | CASSTQGTTEAFF | 13 | few | TRBJ1-1 | TRBV19 | TRBD1
TGTGCCAGCAGTGTACGCCCGGGACAGAATTCCTACAATGAGCAGTTCTTC | CASSVRPGQNSYNEQFF | 17 | once | TRBJ2-1 | TRBV6-1 | TRBD1
TGTGCCAGCACTTTAGGGGGCTATGGCTACACCTTC | CASTLGGYGYTF | 12 | . | TRBJ1-2 | TRBV2 | .
TGTGCCAGCTCACCAAGACAGGATGGAAACACCATATATTTT | CASSPRQDGNTIYF | 14 | . | TRBJ1-3 | TRBV18 | .
TGTGCCAGCAGCTTTTCGCCCCGACTAGTAGGCAATGAGCAGTTCTTC | CASSFSPRLVGNEQFF | 16 | few | TRBJ2-1 | TRBV7-2 | .
TGCGCCAGCAGCCAGAATCTTCGACAGGGGGGTTGGAGCAATCAGCCCCAGCATTTT | CASSQNLRQGGWSNQPQHF | 19 | . | TRBJ1-5 | TRBV4-1 | TRBD1
TGTGCCATCAGTTTGGGGCTCAATCAGCCCCAGCATTTT | CAISLGLNQPQHF | 13 | . | TRBJ1-5 | TRBV10-3 | .
TGTGCCAGCAGGCGCGCCGGCGCCACTATGGGCTACACCTTC | CASRRAGATMGYTF | 14 | . | TRBJ1-2 | TRBV14 | .
TGCGCCAGCAGTGAGTCGCGGTTGAACACCGGGGAGCTGTTTTTT | CASSESRLNTGELFF | 15 | . | TRBJ2-2 | TRBV10-2 | .
TGTGCCAGCAGCCAGCGGACTATTAATGAAAAACTGTTTTTT | CASSQRTINEKLFF | 14 | . | TRBJ1-4 | TRBV5-6 | .
TGTGCCAGTAGTATAGCATCAGGGCTTCGCTATGGCTACACCTTC | CASSIASGLRYGYTF | 15 | . | TRBJ1-2 | TRBV19 | .
TGTGCCAGCAGCGTAGAGGGGTGGGTCCACAGGGGTCCCACAGATACGCAGTATTTT | CASSVEGWVHRGPTDTQYF | 19 | . | TRBJ2-3 | TRBV9 | TRBD1
TGTGCCATCAGTGTGGCTAGCGGGTACCAAGAGACCCAGTACTTC | CAISVASGYQETQYF | 15 | . | TRBJ2-5 | TRBV10-3 | TRBD2
TGCGCCAGCAGTGCGGACAACTCCTACGAGCAGTACTTC | CASSADNSYEQYF | 13 | . | TRBJ2-7 | TRBV10-2 | .
TGTGCCAGTAGTGCCGACAGGGGGTTGAACACCGGGGAGCTGTTTTTT | CASSADRGLNTGELFF | 16 | . | TRBJ2-2 | TRBV19 | TRBD1
TGCGCCAGCAGCCAAGACGATGTCGGGAGGGCCGGGACCTACGAGCAGTACTTC | CASSQDDVGRAGTYEQYF | 18 | . | TRBJ2-7 | TRBV4-1 | TRBD2
TGTGCCAGCAGTTTTCAGATCTCCTATAATTCACCCCTCCACTTT | CASSFQISYNSPLHF | 15 | . | TRBJ1-6 | TRBV6-5 | .
TGTGCCAGTAGTTGGGGGCCGGAGAGGGAGCAGTACTTC | CASSWGPEREQYF | 13 | . | TRBJ2-7 | TRBV19 | .
TGCGCCAGCAGCTTGGATAGCCGACACACCGGGGAGCTGTTTTTT | CASSLDSRHTGELFF | 15 | . | TRBJ2-2 | TRBV5-1 | .
TGCACCAGCAGCCCCCAAGTCGGAGGGATTCAGATGAACACTGAAGCTTTCTTT | CTSSPQVGGIQMNTEAFF | 18 | . | TRBJ1-1 | TRBV1 | .
TGTGCCAGTAGCCCGACAGGGGTCCCGACGCATGGCTACACCTTC | CASSPTGVPTHGYTF | 15 | . | TRBJ1-2 | TRBV19 | TRBD1
TGTGCCAGCATCTTCCCTTCTCGGGAAAACACTGAAGCTTTCTTT | CASIFPSRENTEAFF | 15 | . | TRBJ1-1 | TRBV2 | .
TGTGCCAGCAGTTCGGGACAGGGCGATCAGCCCCAGCATTTT | CASSSGQGDQPQHF | 14 | . | TRBJ1-5 | TRBV28 | TRBD1
TGTGCCAGCAGGCGGGACAGGAGGGACACTGAAGCTTTCTTT | CASRRDRRDTEAFF | 14 | . | TRBJ1-1 | TRBV2 | TRBD1
TGTGCCAGCAGTTCCCCGGCGGGGACCGGAGCTGAGCCCCAGCATTTT | CASSSPAGTGAEPQHF | 16 | . | TRBJ1-5 | TRBV6-6 | .
TGTGCCAGCAGCCTTGGTGGGACAGGGGACAATGAGCAGTTCTTC | CASSLGGTGDNEQFF | 15 | . | TRBJ2-1 | TRBV4-2 | TRBD1
TGCGCCAGCAGCTTGGGAACTTTCGATAATTCACCCCTCCACTTT | CASSLGTFDNSPLHF | 15 | few | TRBJ1-6 | TRBV5-1 | .
TGCAGCGCCCTCCGGGACAGGGGCCCCTTAACCTTAGCCAAAAACATTCAGTACTTC | CSALRDRGPLTLAKNIQYF | 19 | . | TRBJ2-4 | TRBV29-1 | TRBD1
TGTGCCATCAGTGAGATCAAGGGGCTCCCAACTAATGAAAAACTGTTTTTT | CAISEIKGLPTNEKLFF | 17 | . | TRBJ1-4 | TRBV10-3 | .
TGTGCCAGCTCGCCGGACAGGGGCTATTCACCCCTCCACTTT | CASSPDRGYSPLHF | 14 | . | TRBJ1-6 | TRBV18 | TRBD1
TGCAGTGCTAGTGAGTCCCCGGGGAACACTGAAGCTTTCTTT | CSASESPGNTEAFF | 14 | . | TRBJ1-1 | TRBV20-1 | .
TGTGCCAGCAGCCCGGGACTAGCGGGAGGAGATACGCAGTATTTT | CASSPGLAGGDTQYF | 15 | . | TRBJ2-3 | TRBV3-1/TRBV3-2 | TRBD2
TGTGCCAGCAGCTTAGCGGCGGGGCACGAGCAGTACTTC | CASSLAAGHEQYF | 13 | . | TRBJ2-7 | TRBV7-9 | .